Listed below are T cell receptor beta chains from one sample, sequenced in a study of blood T cell repertoires in COVID-19. Here immunoSEQ multiplex PCR was the method, and the copy in TCRdb shows in-frame clones only, minus some. This repertoire shows 300,000 to 350,000 clones, 85% to 90% found once; its top ten account for approximately 4%. Material for sequencing was PBMCs or T cells enriched from blood (not recorded which). The receptors come from a woman aged 18-35 years with acute COVID-19. The CDR3 runs from the conserved cysteine through the conserved F or W. Each record gives: V gene, D gene, clone size, J gene, CDR3 protein, CDR3 DNA. A D gene is named only where the DNA matches it firmly. Not every row has a clone size; where given, it reads once, few, many or a size class.

v_call: TRBV19; d_call: TRBD1; clone_size: -; j_call: TRBJ1-5; cdr3_aa: CASSTVGQGVGNQPQHF; cdr3_nt: TGTGCCAGTAGTACCGTGGGACAGGGGGTAGGCAATCAGCCCCAGCATTTT
v_call: TRBV11-3; d_call: -; clone_size: -; j_call: TRBJ2-1; cdr3_aa: CASSLGNNEQFF; cdr3_nt: TGTGCCAGCAGCCTCGGGAACAATGAGCAGTTCTTC
v_call: TRBV11-3; d_call: TRBD2; clone_size: -; j_call: TRBJ2-2; cdr3_aa: CASSPLAASGRGTGELFF; cdr3_nt: TGTGCCAGCAGCCCCCTTGCAGCTAGCGGGAGAGGGACCGGGGAGCTGTTTTTT
v_call: TRBV27; d_call: TRBD1; clone_size: -; j_call: TRBJ1-6; cdr3_aa: CASSLSGQGFSPLHF; cdr3_nt: TGTGCCAGCAGTTTATCGGGACAGGGTTTCTCACCCCTCCACTTT
v_call: TRBV18; d_call: TRBD1; clone_size: -; j_call: TRBJ1-5; cdr3_aa: CASSPLGTGGLQPQHF; cdr3_nt: TGTGCCAGCTCACCACTGGGGACAGGGGGCCTTCAGCCCCAGCATTTT
v_call: TRBV9; d_call: TRBD2; clone_size: -; j_call: TRBJ2-1; cdr3_aa: CASSVGGGRNEQFF; cdr3_nt: TGTGCCAGCAGCGTGGGGGGAGGGAGGAATGAGCAGTTCTTC
v_call: TRBV15; d_call: -; clone_size: -; j_call: TRBJ1-6; cdr3_aa: CATSNLTYNSPLHF; cdr3_nt: TGTGCCACCAGCAATCTTACCTATAATTCACCCCTCCACTTT
v_call: TRBV2; d_call: -; clone_size: -; j_call: TRBJ1-4; cdr3_aa: CASSERARQVNEKLFF; cdr3_nt: TGTGCCAGCAGTGAACGTGCCAGGCAGGTTAATGAAAAACTGTTTTTT
v_call: TRBV6-5; d_call: TRBD2; clone_size: -; j_call: TRBJ2-7; cdr3_aa: CASSYSTAGGYEQYF; cdr3_nt: TGTGCCAGCAGTTACTCGACAGCGGGAGGATACGAGCAGTACTTC
v_call: TRBV9; d_call: -; clone_size: -; j_call: TRBJ2-1; cdr3_aa: CASSDGQGAGEQFF; cdr3_nt: TGTGCCAGCAGCGATGGGCAGGGAGCGGGTGAGCAGTTCTTC
v_call: TRBV28; d_call: TRBD2; clone_size: -; j_call: TRBJ2-1; cdr3_aa: CASSPLAGEPYNEQFF; cdr3_nt: TGTGCCAGCAGCCCCTTAGCGGGAGAACCCTACAATGAGCAGTTCTTC
v_call: TRBV19; d_call: TRBD1; clone_size: -; j_call: TRBJ1-3; cdr3_aa: CATKQGAGAGNTIYF; cdr3_nt: TGTGCCACGAAACAGGGGGCCGGTGCTGGAAACACCATATATTTT
v_call: TRBV9; d_call: -; clone_size: -; j_call: TRBJ2-5; cdr3_aa: CASSVSTSTETQYF; cdr3_nt: TGTGCCAGCAGCGTTAGTACTAGCACGGAGACCCAGTACTTC
v_call: TRBV21-1; d_call: -; clone_size: few; j_call: TRBJ2-7; cdr3_aa: CASTTGQGYCEQYF; cdr3_nt: TGTGCCAGCACCACGGGACAGGGGTATTGCGAGCAGTACTTC
v_call: TRBV9; d_call: -; clone_size: -; j_call: TRBJ2-1; cdr3_aa: CASSVAGRYNEQFF; cdr3_nt: TGTGCCAGCAGCGTAGCTGGGAGGTACAATGAGCAGTTCTTC
v_call: TRBV3-1/TRBV3-2; d_call: -; clone_size: few; j_call: TRBJ1-2; cdr3_aa: CASSPSDGGTIYGYTF; cdr3_nt: TGTGCCAGCAGCCCCTCGGACGGAGGAACTATCTATGGCTACACCTTC
v_call: TRBV18; d_call: -; clone_size: few; j_call: TRBJ1-5; cdr3_aa: CASSPGAGNQPQHF; cdr3_nt: TGTGCCAGCTCACCAGGGGCAGGCAATCAGCCCCAGCATTTT
v_call: TRBV7-6; d_call: TRBD1; clone_size: -; j_call: TRBJ1-5; cdr3_aa: CASSLNRGLEAQHF; cdr3_nt: TGTGCCAGCAGCTTAAACAGGGGGCTTGAAGCCCAGCATTTT
v_call: TRBV7-2; d_call: -; clone_size: once; j_call: TRBJ1-3; cdr3_aa: CASSPQVPHSGNTIYF; cdr3_nt: TGTGCCAGCAGCCCCCAGGTGCCGCACTCTGGAAACACCATATATTTT
v_call: TRBV27; d_call: TRBD2; clone_size: -; j_call: TRBJ2-3; cdr3_aa: CASSFRPRGADTQYF; cdr3_nt: TGTGCCAGCAGTTTCCGGCCCCGGGGGGCAGATACGCAGTATTTT
v_call: TRBV2; d_call: -; clone_size: few; j_call: TRBJ1-4; cdr3_aa: CASLRGREAEKLFF; cdr3_nt: TGTGCCAGCCTTCGGGGCAGGGAGGCCGAAAAACTGTTTTTT
v_call: TRBV28; d_call: -; clone_size: once; j_call: TRBJ1-2; cdr3_aa: CASSAVIYGYTF; cdr3_nt: TGTGCCAGCAGTGCGGTGATCTATGGCTACACCTTC
v_call: TRBV29-1; d_call: TRBD2; clone_size: -; j_call: TRBJ2-7; cdr3_aa: CSAIREVAGGDSWGYEQYF; cdr3_nt: TGCAGCGCGATCCGGGAGGTAGCGGGAGGGGATAGTTGGGGCTACGAGCAGTACTTC
v_call: TRBV28; d_call: TRBD1; clone_size: -; j_call: TRBJ1-1; cdr3_aa: CASSGTGGGTEAFF; cdr3_nt: TGTGCCAGCAGCGGGACAGGGGGCGGAACTGAAGCTTTCTTT
v_call: TRBV5-6; d_call: -; clone_size: -; j_call: TRBJ2-5; cdr3_aa: CASSLAGYQETQYF; cdr3_nt: TGTGCCAGCAGCTTGGCCGGTTACCAAGAGACCCAGTACTTC
v_call: TRBV27; d_call: TRBD1; clone_size: -; j_call: TRBJ1-5; cdr3_aa: CAIGLRGRRRNQPQHF; cdr3_nt: TGTGCCATAGGGCTCAGGGGGCGCCGACGCAATCAGCCCCAGCATTTT
v_call: TRBV29-1; d_call: TRBD1; clone_size: -; j_call: TRBJ1-1; cdr3_aa: CSADRGEAFF; cdr3_nt: TGCAGCGCCGACAGGGGTGAAGCTTTCTTT
v_call: TRBV7-6; d_call: TRBD2; clone_size: -; j_call: TRBJ2-5; cdr3_aa: CASSWTSGSQETQYF; cdr3_nt: TGTGCCAGCAGCTGGACTAGCGGATCCCAAGAGACCCAGTACTTC
v_call: TRBV29-1; d_call: -; clone_size: -; j_call: TRBJ2-1; cdr3_aa: CSVEVGAYNEQFF; cdr3_nt: TGCAGCGTTGAAGTCGGGGCCTACAATGAGCAGTTCTTC
v_call: TRBV5-1; d_call: -; clone_size: few; j_call: TRBJ2-2; cdr3_aa: CASSWVGANTGELFF; cdr3_nt: TGCGCCAGCAGCTGGGTGGGCGCGAACACCGGGGAGCTGTTTTTT
v_call: TRBV28; d_call: -; clone_size: -; j_call: TRBJ2-7; cdr3_aa: CASALVGVGYEQYF; cdr3_nt: TGTGCCAGCGCTCTCGTGGGAGTTGGGTACGAGCAGTACTTC
v_call: TRBV5-1; d_call: TRBD1; clone_size: -; j_call: TRBJ2-1; cdr3_aa: CASSLADREDNEQFF; cdr3_nt: TGCGCCAGCAGCTTGGCGGACAGGGAGGACAATGAGCAGTTCTTC
v_call: TRBV18; d_call: -; clone_size: once; j_call: TRBJ2-7; cdr3_aa: CASSPELGASYEQYF; cdr3_nt: TGTGCCAGCTCACCGGAACTGGGGGCCTCCTACGAGCAGTACTTC